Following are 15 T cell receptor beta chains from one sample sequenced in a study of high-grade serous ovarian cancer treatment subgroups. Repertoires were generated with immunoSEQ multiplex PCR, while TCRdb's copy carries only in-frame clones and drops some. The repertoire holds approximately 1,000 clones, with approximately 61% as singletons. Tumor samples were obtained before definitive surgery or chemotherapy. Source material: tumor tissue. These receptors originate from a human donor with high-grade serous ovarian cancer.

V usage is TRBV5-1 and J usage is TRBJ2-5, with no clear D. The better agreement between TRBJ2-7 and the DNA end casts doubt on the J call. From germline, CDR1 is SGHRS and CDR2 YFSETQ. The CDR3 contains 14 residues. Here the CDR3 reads CASSLAVLNYEQYF. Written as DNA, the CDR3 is TGCGCCAGCAGCTTGGCGGTTCTAAACTACGAGCAGTACTTC.

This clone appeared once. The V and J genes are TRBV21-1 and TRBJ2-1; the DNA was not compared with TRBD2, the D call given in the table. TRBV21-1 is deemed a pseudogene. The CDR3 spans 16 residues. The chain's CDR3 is CASSKRSASGRSLQFF. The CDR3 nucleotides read TGTGCCAGCAGCAAAAGGTCGGCTAGCGGGAGGTCCCTGCAGTTCTTC.

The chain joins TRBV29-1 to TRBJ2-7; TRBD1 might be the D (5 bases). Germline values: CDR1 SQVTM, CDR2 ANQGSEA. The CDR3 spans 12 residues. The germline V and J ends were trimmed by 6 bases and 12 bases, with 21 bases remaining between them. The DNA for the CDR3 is TGCAGCGTGATTGAAGGTGGCAGGACACCGTACTTC. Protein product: CSVIEGGRTPYF.

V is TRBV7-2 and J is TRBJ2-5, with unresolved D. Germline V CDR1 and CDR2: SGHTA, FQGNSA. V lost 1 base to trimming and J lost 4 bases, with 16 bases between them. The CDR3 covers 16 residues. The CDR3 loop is CASSLGVARWSETQYF. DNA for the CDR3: TGTGCCAGCAGCTTAGGGGTTGCCAGATGGTCAGAGACCCAGTACTTC.

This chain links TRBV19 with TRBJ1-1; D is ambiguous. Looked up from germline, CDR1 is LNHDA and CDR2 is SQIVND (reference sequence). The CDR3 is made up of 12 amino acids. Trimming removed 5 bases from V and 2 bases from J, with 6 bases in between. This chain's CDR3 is CASSWINTEAFF. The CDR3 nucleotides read TGTGCCAGTAGTTGGATAAACACTGAAGCTTTCTTT.

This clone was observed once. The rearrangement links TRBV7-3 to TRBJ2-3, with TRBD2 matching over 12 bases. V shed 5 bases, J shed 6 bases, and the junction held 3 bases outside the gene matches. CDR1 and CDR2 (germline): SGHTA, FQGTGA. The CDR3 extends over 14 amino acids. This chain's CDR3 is CASSVLAGGDTQYF. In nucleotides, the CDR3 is TGTGCCAGCAGCGTACTAGCGGGAGGCGATACGCAGTATTTT.

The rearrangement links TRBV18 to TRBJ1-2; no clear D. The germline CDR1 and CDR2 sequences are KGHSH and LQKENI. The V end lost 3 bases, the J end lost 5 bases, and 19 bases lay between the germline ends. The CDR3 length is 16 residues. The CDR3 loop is CASSPSSSRELYGYTF. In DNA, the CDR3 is TGTGCCAGCTCACCCTCGTCATCACGAGAGCTTTATGGCTACACCTTC.

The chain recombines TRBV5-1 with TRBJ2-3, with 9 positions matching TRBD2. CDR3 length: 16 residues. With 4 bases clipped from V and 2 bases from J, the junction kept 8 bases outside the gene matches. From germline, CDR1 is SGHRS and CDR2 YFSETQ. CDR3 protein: CASSPLAGAITDTQYF. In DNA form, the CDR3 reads TGCGCCAGCAGCCCCTTAGCGGGAGCCATCACAGATACGCAGTATTTT.

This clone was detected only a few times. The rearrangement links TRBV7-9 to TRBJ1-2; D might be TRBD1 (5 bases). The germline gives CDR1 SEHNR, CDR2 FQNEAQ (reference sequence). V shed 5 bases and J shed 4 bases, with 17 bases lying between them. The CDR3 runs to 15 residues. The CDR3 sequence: CASSQSVGRTYGYTF. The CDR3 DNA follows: TGTGCCAGCAGCCAATCTGTGGGACGGACCTATGGCTACACCTTC.

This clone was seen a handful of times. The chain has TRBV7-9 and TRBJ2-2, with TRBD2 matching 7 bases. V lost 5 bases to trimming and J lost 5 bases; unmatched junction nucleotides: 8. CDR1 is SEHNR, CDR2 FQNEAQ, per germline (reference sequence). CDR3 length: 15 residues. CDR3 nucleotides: TGTGCCAGCAGCCCCTGGATCGGGGGGACCGGGGAGCTGTTTTTT. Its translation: CASSPWIGGTGELFF. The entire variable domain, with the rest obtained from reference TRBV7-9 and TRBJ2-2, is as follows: DTGVSQNPRHKITKRGQNVTFRCDPISEHNRLYWYRQTLGQGPEFLTYFQNEAQLEKSRLLSDRFSAERPKGSFSTLEIQRTEQGDSAMYLCASSPWIGGTGELFFGEGSRLTVL.

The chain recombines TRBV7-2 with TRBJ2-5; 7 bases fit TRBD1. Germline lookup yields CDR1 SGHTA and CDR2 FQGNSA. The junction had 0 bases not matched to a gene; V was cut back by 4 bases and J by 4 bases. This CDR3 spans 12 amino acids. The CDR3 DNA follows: TGTGCCAGCAGCTCAGGGGGAGAGACCCAGTACTTC. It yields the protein CASSSGGETQYF.

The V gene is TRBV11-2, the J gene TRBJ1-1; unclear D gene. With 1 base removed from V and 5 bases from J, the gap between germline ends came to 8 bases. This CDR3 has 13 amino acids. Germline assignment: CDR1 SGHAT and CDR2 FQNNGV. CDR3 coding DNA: TGTGCCAGCAGCTTAGTTGAAGGAACTGAAGCTTTCTTT. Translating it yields CASSLVEGTEAFF.

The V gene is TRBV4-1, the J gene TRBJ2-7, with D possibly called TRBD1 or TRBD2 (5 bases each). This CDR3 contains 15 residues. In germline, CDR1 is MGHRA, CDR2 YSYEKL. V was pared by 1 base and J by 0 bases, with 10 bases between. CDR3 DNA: TGCGCCAGCAGCCAAGGGGACGCTAACTCCTACGAGCAGTACTTC. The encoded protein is CASSQGDANSYEQYF.

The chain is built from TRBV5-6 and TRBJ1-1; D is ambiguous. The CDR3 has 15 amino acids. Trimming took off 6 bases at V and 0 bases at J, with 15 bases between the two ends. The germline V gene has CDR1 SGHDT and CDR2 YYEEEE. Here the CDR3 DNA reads TGTGCCAGCATCGCCAGCCCAGTATTGAACACTGAAGCTTTCTTT. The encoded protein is CASIASPVLNTEAFF.

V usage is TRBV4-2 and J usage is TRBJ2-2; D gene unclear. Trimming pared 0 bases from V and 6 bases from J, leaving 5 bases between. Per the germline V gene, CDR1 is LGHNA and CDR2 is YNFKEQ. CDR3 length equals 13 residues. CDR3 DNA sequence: TGTGCCAGCAGCCAAGATTGGGCCGGGGAGCTGTTTTTT. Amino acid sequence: CASSQDWAGELFF.